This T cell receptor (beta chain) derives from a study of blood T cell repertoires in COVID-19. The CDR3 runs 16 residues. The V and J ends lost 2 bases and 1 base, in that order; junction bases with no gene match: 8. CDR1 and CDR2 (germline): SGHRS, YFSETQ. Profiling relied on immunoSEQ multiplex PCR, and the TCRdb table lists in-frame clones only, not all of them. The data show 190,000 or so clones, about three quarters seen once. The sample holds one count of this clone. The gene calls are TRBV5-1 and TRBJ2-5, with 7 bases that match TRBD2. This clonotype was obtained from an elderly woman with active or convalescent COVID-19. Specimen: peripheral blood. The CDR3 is CASSFPGGGGQETQYF. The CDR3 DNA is TGCGCCAGCAGCTTCCCAGGTGGGGGGGGCCAAGAGACCCAGTACTTC.